Listed below are T cell receptor beta chains from one sample, sequenced in a study of control samples from healthy donors and cancer patients. Using immunoSEQ multiplex PCR, the repertoire was profiled, and TCRdb retains in-frame clones only, with some absent. The table lists about 140,000 clones, 75% to 95% of them singletons. Material: blood. These receptors all stem from a man in his late teens or twenties in good health. The CDR3 runs from the conserved cysteine through the conserved F or W. A D gene is named only where the DNA matches it firmly. Size tells how often a clone was seen (once, few, many) or the class of an expanded clone, and some rows leave it out.

len	v_gene	abundance	d_gene	j_gene	CDR3nt	CDR3aa
13	TRBV12-3/TRBV12-4	few	NA	TRBJ1-5	TGTGCCAGCAGTTTCTCGGGACCCCAGCCCCAGCATTTT	CASSFSGPQPQHF
15	TRBV7-2	NA	TRBD1	TRBJ2-7	TGTGCCAGCAGCCCTAACCGGGACAGACCCTACGAGCAGTACTTC	CASSPNRDRPYEQYF
14	TRBV2	NA	TRBD2	TRBJ2-1	TGTGCCAGCATCGCTAGCGGGGGATACAATGAGCAGTTCTTC	CASIASGGYNEQFF
15	TRBV6-2/TRBV6-3	once	TRBD2	TRBJ2-7	TGTGCCAGCAGTTATTCTAGCGGGGGTTCCTACGAGCAGTACTTC	CASSYSSGGSYEQYF
14	TRBV5-4	NA	NA	TRBJ1-4	TGTGCCAGCAGCTTGGCCCCGGGTGACGAAAAACTGTTTTTT	CASSLAPGDEKLFF
14	TRBV2	NA	TRBD1	TRBJ2-3	TGTGCCAGCAGTGCCGGACAGGGGACAGATACGCAGTATTTT	CASSAGQGTDTQYF
15	TRBV13	NA	TRBD1	TRBJ2-7	TGTGCCAGCAGCTCCTCCGGGACAGGGGTCCACGAGCAGTACTTC	CASSSSGTGVHEQYF
15	TRBV3-1/TRBV3-2	few	NA	TRBJ1-3	TGTGCCAGCAGCCAAGGGGAAGGATCGGGAAACACCATATATTTT	CASSQGEGSGNTIYF
12	TRBV19	NA	NA	TRBJ2-3	TGTGCCAGTAGTATAAGCACAGATACGCAGTATTTT	CASSISTDTQYF
16	TRBV5-1	NA	NA	TRBJ1-3	TGCGCCAGCAGCTCCTCGGGGGCGAACTCTGGAAACACCATATATTTT	CASSSSGANSGNTIYF
15	TRBV19	NA	NA	TRBJ1-5	TGTGCCACTGTGGACAGATCTGATAGCAATCAGCCCCAGCATTTT	CATVDRSDSNQPQHF
17	TRBV14	NA	TRBD2	TRBJ2-2	TGTGCCAGCAGCCAAGACATAGCGGGGGCCCTCACCGGGGAGCTGTTTTTT	CASSQDIAGALTGELFF
14	TRBV6-6	NA	NA	TRBJ1-4	TGTGCCAGCAGTTCGGGGGCAGGGTATGAAAAACTGTTTTTT	CASSSGAGYEKLFF
14	TRBV7-8	NA	TRBD1	TRBJ2-5	TGTGCCAGCAGCCTTACCGGGACAGAAGAGACCCAGTACTTC	CASSLTGTEETQYF
14	TRBV2	NA	NA	TRBJ2-1	TGTGCCAGCAGTCCCCTGGCCAGGTACAATGAGCAGTTCTTC	CASSPLARYNEQFF
14	TRBV10-2	few	NA	TRBJ2-1	TGCGCCAGCAGTGAGAACAGTGAACCCAATGAGCAGTTCTTC	CASSENSEPNEQFF